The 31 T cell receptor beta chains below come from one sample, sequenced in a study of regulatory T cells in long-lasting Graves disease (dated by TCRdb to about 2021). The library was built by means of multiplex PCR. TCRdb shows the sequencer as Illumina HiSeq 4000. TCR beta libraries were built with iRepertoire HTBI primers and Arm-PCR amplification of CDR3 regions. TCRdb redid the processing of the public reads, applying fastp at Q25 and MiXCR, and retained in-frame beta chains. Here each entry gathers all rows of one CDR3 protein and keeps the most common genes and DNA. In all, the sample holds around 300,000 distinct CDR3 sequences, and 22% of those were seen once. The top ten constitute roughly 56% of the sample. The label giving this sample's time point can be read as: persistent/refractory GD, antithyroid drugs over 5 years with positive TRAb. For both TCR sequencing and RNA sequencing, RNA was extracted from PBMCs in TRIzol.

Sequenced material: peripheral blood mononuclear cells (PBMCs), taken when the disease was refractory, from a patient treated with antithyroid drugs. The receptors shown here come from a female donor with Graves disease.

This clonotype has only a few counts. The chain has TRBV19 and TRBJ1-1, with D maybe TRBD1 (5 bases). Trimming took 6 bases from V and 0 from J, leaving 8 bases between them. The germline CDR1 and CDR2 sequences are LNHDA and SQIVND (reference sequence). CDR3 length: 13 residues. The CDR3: CASRTRVNTEAFF. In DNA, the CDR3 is TGTGCCAGTAGAACCAGGGTGAACACTGAAGCTTTCTTT. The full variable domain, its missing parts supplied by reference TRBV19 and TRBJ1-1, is DGGITQSPKYLFRKEGQNVTLSCEQNLNHDAMYWYRQDPGQGLRLIYYSQIVNDFQKGDIAEGYSVSREKKESFPLTVTSAQKNPTAFYLCASRTRVNTEAFFGQGTRLTVV.

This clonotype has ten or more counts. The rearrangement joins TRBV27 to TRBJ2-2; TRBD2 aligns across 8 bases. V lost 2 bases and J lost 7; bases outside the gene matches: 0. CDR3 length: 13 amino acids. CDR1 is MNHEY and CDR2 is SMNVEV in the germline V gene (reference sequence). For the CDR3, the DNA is TGTGCCAGCAGTTTAGCGGGAGGCGGGGAGCTGTTTTTT. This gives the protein CASSLAGGGELFF.

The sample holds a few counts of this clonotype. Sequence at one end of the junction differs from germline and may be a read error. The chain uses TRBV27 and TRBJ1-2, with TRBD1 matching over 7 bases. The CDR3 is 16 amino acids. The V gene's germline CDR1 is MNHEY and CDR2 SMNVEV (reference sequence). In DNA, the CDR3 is TGTGCCAGCCGTTTACACGGGACAGCGGAGCTCTATGGCTACACCTTC. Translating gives CASRLHGTAELYGYTF.

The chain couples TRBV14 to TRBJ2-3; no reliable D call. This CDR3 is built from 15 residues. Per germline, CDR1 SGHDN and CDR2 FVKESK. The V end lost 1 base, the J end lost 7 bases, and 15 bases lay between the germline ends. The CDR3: CASSQALLNRNTQYF. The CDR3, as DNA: TGTGCCAGCAGCCAAGCTCTGTTAAACCGAAATACGCAGTATTTT.

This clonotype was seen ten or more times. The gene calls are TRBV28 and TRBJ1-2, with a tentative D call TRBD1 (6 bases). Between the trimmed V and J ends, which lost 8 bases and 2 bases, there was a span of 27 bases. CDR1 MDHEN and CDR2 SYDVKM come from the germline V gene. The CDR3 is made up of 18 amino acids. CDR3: CASDPFLTRTDRNYGYTF. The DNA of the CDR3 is TGTGCCAGCGATCCCTTCCTAACCCGGACGGACAGAAACTATGGCTACACCTTC.

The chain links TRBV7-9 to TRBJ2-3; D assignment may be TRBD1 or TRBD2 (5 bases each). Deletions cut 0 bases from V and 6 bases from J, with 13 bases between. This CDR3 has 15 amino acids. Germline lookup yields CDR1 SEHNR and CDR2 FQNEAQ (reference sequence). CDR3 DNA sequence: TGTGCCAGCAGCTTAGCTGGGACCGTACGTGATACGCAGTATTTT. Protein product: CASSLAGTVRDTQYF. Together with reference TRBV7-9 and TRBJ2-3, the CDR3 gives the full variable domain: DTGVSQNPRHKITKRGQNVTFRCDPISEHNRLYWYRQTLGQGPEFLTYFQNEAQLEKSRLLSDRFSAERPKGSFSTLEIQRTEQGDSAMYLCASSLAGTVRDTQYFGPGTRLTVL.

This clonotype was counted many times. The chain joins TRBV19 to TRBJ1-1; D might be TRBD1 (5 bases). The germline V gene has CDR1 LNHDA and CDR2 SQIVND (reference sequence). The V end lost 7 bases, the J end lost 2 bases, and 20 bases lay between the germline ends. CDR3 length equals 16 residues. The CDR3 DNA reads TGTGCCAGTACGGAGTACGAAACGGGGGTTAACACTGAAGCTTTCTTT. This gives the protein CASTEYETGVNTEAFF.

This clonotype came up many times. The CDR3 nucleotides are TGTGCCAGCAGTGAACTACAGGGGTGGGGCTACACCTTC. It translates to CASSELQGWGYTF. V gene TRBV27 combines with J gene TRBJ1-2, with TRBD1 matching 7 bases. The CDR3 length is 13 residues. Germline-derived CDR1 and CDR2 are MNHEY and SMNVEV (reference sequence). V lost 5 bases, J lost 8 bases, and 8 bases stayed unmatched.

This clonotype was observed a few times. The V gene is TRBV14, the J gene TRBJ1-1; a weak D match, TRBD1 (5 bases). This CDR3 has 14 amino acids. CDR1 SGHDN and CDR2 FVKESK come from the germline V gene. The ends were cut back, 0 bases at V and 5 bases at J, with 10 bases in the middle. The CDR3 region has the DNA TGTGCCAGCAGCCAAGAATGGAGGGGAACTGAAGCTTTCTTT. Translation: CASSQEWRGTEAFF.

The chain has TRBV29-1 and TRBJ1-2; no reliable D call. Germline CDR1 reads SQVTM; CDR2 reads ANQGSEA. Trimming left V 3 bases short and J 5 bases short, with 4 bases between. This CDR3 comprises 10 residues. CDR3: CSVEGYGYTF. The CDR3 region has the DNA TGCAGCGTTGAGGGTTATGGCTACACCTTC.

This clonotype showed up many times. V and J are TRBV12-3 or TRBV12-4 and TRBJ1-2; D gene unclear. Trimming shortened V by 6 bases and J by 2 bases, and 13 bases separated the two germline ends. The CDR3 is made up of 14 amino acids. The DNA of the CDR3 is TGTGCCAGCAGCCCCCAGGTGCGCAACTATGGCTACACCTTC. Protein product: CASSPQVRNYGYTF.

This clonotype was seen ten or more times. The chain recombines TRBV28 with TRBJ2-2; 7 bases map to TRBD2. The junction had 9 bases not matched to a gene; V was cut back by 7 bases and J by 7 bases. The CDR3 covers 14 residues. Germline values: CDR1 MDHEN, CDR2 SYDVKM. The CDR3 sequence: CASNSMGGSGELFF. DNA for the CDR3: TGTGCCAGCAATTCGATGGGCGGGAGCGGGGAGCTGTTTTTT.

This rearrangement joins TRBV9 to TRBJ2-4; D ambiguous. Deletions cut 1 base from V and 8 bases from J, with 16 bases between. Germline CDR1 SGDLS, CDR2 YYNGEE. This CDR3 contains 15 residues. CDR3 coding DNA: TGTGCCAGCAGCGTAATTGCGGACCCGTGGGACATTCAGTACTTC. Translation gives CASSVIADPWDIQYF. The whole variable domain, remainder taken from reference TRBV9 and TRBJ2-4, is DSGVTQTPKHLITATGQRVTLRCSPRSGDLSVYWYQQSLDQGLQFLIQYYNGEERAKGNILERFSAQQFPDLHSELNLSSLELGDSALYFCASSVIADPWDIQYFGAGTRLSVL.

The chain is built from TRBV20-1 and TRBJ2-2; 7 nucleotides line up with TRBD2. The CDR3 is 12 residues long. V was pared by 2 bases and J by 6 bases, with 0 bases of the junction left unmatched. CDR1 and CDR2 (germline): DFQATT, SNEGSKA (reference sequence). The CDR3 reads CSARRGAGELFF. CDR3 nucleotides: TGCAGTGCTAGACGGGGGGCCGGGGAGCTGTTTTTT.

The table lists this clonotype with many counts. DNA of the CDR3: TGTGCCAGCAGCCTCCGGGACAGCTACGAGCAGTACTTC. The encoded protein is CASSLRDSYEQYF. The V call is TRBV27, the J call TRBJ2-7, with 7 bases fitting TRBD1. The CDR3 has 13 amino acids. Germline V gives CDR1 MNHEY, CDR2 SMNVEV (reference sequence). The V segment lost 6 bases and the J segment 3 bases; nucleotides outside the gene matches: 5.

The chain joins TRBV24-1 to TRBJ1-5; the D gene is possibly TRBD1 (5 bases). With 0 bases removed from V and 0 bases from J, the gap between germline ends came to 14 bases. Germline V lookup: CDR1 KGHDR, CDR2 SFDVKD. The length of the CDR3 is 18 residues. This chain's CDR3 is CATSDLASGRYSNQPQHF. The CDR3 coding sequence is TGTGCCACCAGTGATTTGGCGTCAGGGAGGTATAGCAATCAGCCCCAGCATTTT.

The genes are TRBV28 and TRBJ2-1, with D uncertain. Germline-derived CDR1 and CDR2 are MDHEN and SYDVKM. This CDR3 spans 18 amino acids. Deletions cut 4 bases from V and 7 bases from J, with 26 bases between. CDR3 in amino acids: CASSSKQASSGTINEQFF. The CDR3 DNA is TGTGCCAGCAGTTCTAAGCAAGCATCTTCCGGAACGATAAATGAGCAGTTCTTC.

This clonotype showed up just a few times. The CDR3 coding sequence is TGCAGTGCTCCGGACAGGAGATATCCTGTAGAGCAGTACTTC. Its translation: CSAPDRRYPVEQYF. The genes are TRBV20-1 and TRBJ2-7; the match to TRBD1 covers 7 bases. V dropped 5 bases and J dropped 7; count of bases not matched to a gene: 14. The CDR3 consists of 14 residues. Germline CDR1 is DFQATT and CDR2 is SNEGSKA (reference sequence).

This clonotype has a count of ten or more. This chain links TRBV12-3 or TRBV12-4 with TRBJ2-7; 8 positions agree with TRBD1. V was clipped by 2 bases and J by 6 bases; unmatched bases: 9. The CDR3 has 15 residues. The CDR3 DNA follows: TGTGCCAGCAGTTTATTGTCGACAGGGGAACGCGAGCAGTACTTC. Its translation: CASSLLSTGEREQYF.

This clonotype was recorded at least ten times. This chain's CDR3 is CASYKRREEAFF. Written as DNA, the CDR3 is TGTGCCAGCTACAAGCGCCGGGAGGAAGCTTTCTTT. The rearrangement uses TRBV28 and TRBJ1-1; D gene ambiguous. V gave up 8 bases and J gave up 8 bases, with 15 bases separating them. The CDR3 has 12 residues. Germline values: CDR1 MDHEN, CDR2 SYDVKM.

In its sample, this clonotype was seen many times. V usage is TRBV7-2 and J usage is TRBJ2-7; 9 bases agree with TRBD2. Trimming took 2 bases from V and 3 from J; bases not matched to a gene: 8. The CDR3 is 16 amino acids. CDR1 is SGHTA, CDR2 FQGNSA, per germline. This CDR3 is CASSLKAGGPLYEQYF. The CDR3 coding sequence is TGTGCCAGCAGCTTAAAAGCGGGAGGTCCTCTCTACGAGCAGTACTTC.

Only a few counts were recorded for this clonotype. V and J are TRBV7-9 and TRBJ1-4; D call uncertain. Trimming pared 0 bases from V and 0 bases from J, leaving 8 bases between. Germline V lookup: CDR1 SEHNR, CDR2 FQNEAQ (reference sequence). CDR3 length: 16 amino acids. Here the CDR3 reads CASSLADGATNEKLFF. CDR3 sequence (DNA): TGTGCCAGCAGCTTAGCGGACGGGGCAACTAATGAAAAACTGTTTTTT.

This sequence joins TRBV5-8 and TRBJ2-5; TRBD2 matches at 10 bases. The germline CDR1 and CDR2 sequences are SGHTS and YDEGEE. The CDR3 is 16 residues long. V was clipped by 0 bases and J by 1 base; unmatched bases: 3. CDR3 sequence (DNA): TGTGCCAGCAGCTTGGGCAGGACTAGCGGCCAAGAGACCCAGTACTTC. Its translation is CASSLGRTSGQETQYF. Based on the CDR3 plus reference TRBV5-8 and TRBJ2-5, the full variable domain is EAGVTQSPTHLIKTRGQQATLRCSPISGHTSVYWYQQALGLGLQFLLWYDEGEERNRGNFPPRFSGRQFPNYSSELNVNALELEDSALYLCASSLGRTSGQETQYFGPGTRLLVL.

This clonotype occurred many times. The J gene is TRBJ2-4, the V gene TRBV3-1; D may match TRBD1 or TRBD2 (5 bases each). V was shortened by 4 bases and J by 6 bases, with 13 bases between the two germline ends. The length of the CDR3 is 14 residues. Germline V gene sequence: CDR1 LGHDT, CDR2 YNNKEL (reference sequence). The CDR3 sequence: CASSPSGQTNIQYF. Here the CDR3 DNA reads TGTGCCAGCAGCCCCTCGGGGCAGACAAACATTCAGTACTTC.

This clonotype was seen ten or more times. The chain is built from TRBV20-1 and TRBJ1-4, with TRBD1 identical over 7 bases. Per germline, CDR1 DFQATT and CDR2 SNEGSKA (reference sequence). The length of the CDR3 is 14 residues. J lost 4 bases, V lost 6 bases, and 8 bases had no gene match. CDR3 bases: TGCAGTGCGGAAGCCGGGACAGTTAATGAAAAACTGTTTTTT. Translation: CSAEAGTVNEKLFF.

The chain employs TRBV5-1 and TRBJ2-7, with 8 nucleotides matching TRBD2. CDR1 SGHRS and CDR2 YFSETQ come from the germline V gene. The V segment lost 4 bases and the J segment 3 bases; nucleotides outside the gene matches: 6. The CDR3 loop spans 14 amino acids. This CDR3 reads CASSDSGMVYEQYF. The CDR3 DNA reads TGCGCCAGCAGCGATAGCGGGATGGTCTACGAGCAGTACTTC. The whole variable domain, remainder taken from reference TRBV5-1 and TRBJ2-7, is KAGVTQTPRYLIKTRGQQVTLSCSPISGHRSVSWYQQTPGQGLQFLFEYFSETQRNKGNFPGRFSGRQFSNSRSEMNVSTLELGDSALYLCASSDSGMVYEQYFGPGTRLTVT.

CDR3 in amino acids: CASRDFFAGELFF. As DNA, the CDR3 is TGTGCCAGCAGGGACTTCTTTGCCGGGGAGCTGTTTTTT. The chain links TRBV12-3 or TRBV12-4 to TRBJ2-2; a weak D match, TRBD2 (5 bases). Trimming stripped 6 bases from V and 6 bases from J, with 11 bases between. This CDR3 is 13 amino acids long.

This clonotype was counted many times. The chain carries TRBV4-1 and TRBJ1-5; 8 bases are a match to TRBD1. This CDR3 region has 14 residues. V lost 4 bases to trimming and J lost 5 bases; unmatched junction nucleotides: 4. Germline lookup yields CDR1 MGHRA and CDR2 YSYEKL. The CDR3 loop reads CASSPGGPDQPQHF. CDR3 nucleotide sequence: TGCGCCAGCAGCCCAGGGGGCCCCGATCAGCCCCAGCATTTT.

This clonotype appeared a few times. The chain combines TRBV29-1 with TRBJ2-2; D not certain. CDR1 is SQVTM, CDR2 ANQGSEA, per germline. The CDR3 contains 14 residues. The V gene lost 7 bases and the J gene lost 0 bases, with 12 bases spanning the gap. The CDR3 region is CSAMGLANTGELFF. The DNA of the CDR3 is TGCAGCGCGATGGGTCTCGCGAACACCGGGGAGCTGTTTTTT.

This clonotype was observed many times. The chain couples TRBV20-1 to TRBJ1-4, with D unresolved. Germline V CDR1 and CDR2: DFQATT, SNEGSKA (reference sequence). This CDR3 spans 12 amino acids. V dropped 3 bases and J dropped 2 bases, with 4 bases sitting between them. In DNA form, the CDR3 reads TGCAGTGCTAGGGGGACTAATGAAAAACTGTTTTTT. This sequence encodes CSARGTNEKLFF.

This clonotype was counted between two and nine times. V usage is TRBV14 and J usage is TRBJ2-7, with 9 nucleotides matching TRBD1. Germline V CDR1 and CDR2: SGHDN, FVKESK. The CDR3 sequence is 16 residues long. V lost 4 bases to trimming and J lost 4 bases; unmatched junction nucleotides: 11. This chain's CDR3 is CASSLKPGQGVYEQYF. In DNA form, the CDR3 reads TGTGCCAGCAGCCTAAAACCGGGACAGGGTGTATACGAGCAGTACTTC.